The clone carrying this T cell receptor beta chain occurred a few times. Its specificity is unknown. The data derive from a study of response to subunit inactivated influenza vaccine. Study-level findings and limits: The authors offered the suggestion that each seasonal influenza vaccination recruits few new T cells.

This CDR3 contains 13 residues. The V and J ends lost 6 bases and 2 bases respectively, with 11 bases between them. TCRdb re-derived calls from the RT-PCR reads in MiXCR, one entry per CDR3 protein. There are about 650,000 distinct CDR3 sequences in the sample; 15% to 18% occur only once, and around a tenth lies in the top ten. The sequenced sample was PBMCs from blood, obtained roughly 13 days after vaccination. The rearrangement uses TRBV12-3 or TRBV12-4 and TRBJ2-7, with D maybe TRBD2 (6 bases). The clonotype originates from a man aged 45-60 years who received an inactivated influenza vaccine. CDR3 coding DNA: TGTGCCAGCAGGGGGGGACCGCCCTACGAGCAGTACTTC. Translated: CASRGGPPYEQYF.